This T cell receptor beta chain originates from a study of shared clonotypes between healthy human individuals. Adults of Caucasian background living in Nashville, Tennessee made up all donors. Study-wide findings and caveats: Some clonotypes were shared by all four sorted-subset donors, while others were not shared. The non-shared ones had lower generation probabilities than the shared ones. Rarefaction indicated that sorted-subset sequencing remained incomplete although depth was large.

The assay was carried out at the deep level. Repertoires were generated with immunoSEQ multiplex PCR, while TCRdb's copy carries only in-frame clones and drops some. The table lists 2 million to 3 million clones, over 85% of them singletons, with more than 0.35% in the top ten. To note about this clone: What it binds is unknown.

The CDR3 contains 14 residues. Trimming took 4 bases from V and 2 from J, leaving 11 bases between them. Germline values: CDR1 SGHVS, CDR2 FNYEAQ. Input material: naive CD4+ T cells from PBMCs. Specified subset: CD45RA+ positively selected. This clonotype was sampled from a young man in good health. Some clones in this sample may be carry-over from other donors' samples. V usage is TRBV7-6 and J usage is TRBJ1-2; the D is unclear. The CDR3 bases are TGTGCCAGCAGCTCCGTGAAACGAAACTATGGCTACACCTTC. It is translated as CASSSVKRNYGYTF. Looking up the rest from reference TRBV7-6 and TRBJ1-2 gives the full variable domain: GAGVSQSPRYKVTKRGQDVALRCDPISGHVSLYWYRQALGQGPEFLTYFNYEAQQDKSGLPNDRFSAERPEGSISTLTIQRTEQRDSAMYRCASSSVKRNYGYTFGSGTRLTVV.